This T cell receptor (beta chain) was documented in a study of T cell repertoires in cytomegalovirus infection. The overall study: Signatures in public TCR beta sequences pointed to both CMV infection and matching HLA type.

Note on this clonotype: Its specificity is not known.

CDR1 is DFQATT and CDR2 is SNEGSKA in the germline V gene (reference sequence). The V gene lost 3 bases and the J gene lost 8 bases, with 14 bases spanning the gap. CDR3 size: 13 residues. TCRdb redid the calling of the reads with MiXCR, one entry per CDR3 protein. The sample yields under 200,000 distinct CDR3 sequences, 9.5% seen once. Points from the study as a whole: Dominating the ex vivo response were HLA-C-restricted CMV-specific TCR beta clonotypes. Frequencies of public TCR beta families were cumulated, and this identified carriers of CMV plus the relevant HLA.

The source of this sequence is a human donor in good health (CMV status not recorded). Some clones in this sample may be carry-over from other donors' samples. Source material: PBMCs. This sequence joins TRBV20-1 and TRBJ2-1; D may be TRBD2 (5 bases). The CDR3 spells CSAREPPRDEQFF. DNA of the CDR3: TGCAGTGCTAGGGAGCCTCCGAGGGATGAGCAGTTCTTC.